The 21 T cell receptor beta chains listed next were all sequenced from one sample in a study of siplizumab effects on memory and regulatory T cells. Here immunoSEQ multiplex PCR was the method, and the copy in TCRdb shows in-frame clones only, minus some. The sample includes more than 60,000 clones, approximately 93% of them seen just once. Sequenced sample: CD8+ T cells sorted from blood. The receptors shown here come from a human donor in good health.

The chain joins TRBV6-5 to TRBJ1-5; tentative D call: TRBD1 (5 bases). The ends were cut back, 4 bases at V and 3 bases at J, with 16 bases in the middle. The CDR3 has 16 residues. Germline lookup yields CDR1 MNHEY and CDR2 SVGAGI. CDR3 amino acids: CASSSSGPLFNQPQHF. The CDR3 nucleotides read TGTGCCAGCAGTTCCTCGGGACCGCTCTTCAATCAGCCCCAGCATTTT.

The genes are TRBV9 and TRBJ2-5, with unresolved D. The CDR3 is 14 residues long. Germline assignment: CDR1 SGDLS and CDR2 YYNGEE. V was cut by 0 bases and J by 5 bases, with 11 bases left in between. CDR3 coding DNA: TGTGCCAGCAGCGTAGCCTCGGGTTATGAGACCCAGTACTTC. It codes for CASSVASGYETQYF.

The rearrangement links TRBV9 to TRBJ1-2; 7 nucleotides line up with TRBD1. CDR3 length: 14 amino acids. Germline V gives CDR1 SGDLS, CDR2 YYNGEE. With V trimmed by 3 bases and J by 3 bases, 5 bases remained unmatched. CDR3 sequence (DNA): TGTGCCAGCAGCGCCAGGGGGGGAGACTATGGCTACACCTTC. Its protein is CASSARGGDYGYTF.

The V gene is TRBV5-1, the J gene TRBJ2-3, with TRBD2 matching over 9 bases. Germline assignment: CDR1 SGHRS and CDR2 YFSETQ. The CDR3 has 17 residues. After removal of 2 bases from V and 2 bases from J, the junction contained 9 bases not matched to a gene. The DNA for the CDR3 is TGCGCCAGCAGCTTCAATACAGCGGGGGGCTACACAGATACGCAGTATTTT. This sequence encodes CASSFNTAGGYTDTQYF.

The rearrangement uses TRBV5-1 and TRBJ2-5; the match to TRBD2 covers 7 bases. The CDR3 contains 17 residues. J gave up 1 base and V 3 bases, and 12 bases lay outside the gene matches. Germline V lookup: CDR1 SGHRS, CDR2 YFSETQ. CDR3 bases: TGCGCCAGCAGCTCCAGCGGGGCTCAGCCGATCCAAGAGACCCAGTACTTC. Amino acid sequence: CASSSSGAQPIQETQYF. The whole variable domain, filled in from reference TRBV5-1 and TRBJ2-5, reads KAGVTQTPRYLIKTRGQQVTLSCSPISGHRSVSWYQQTPGQGLQFLFEYFSETQRNKGNFPGRFSGRQFSNSRSEMNVSTLELGDSALYLCASSSSGAQPIQETQYFGPGTRLLVL.

The chain links TRBV11-2 to TRBJ1-4; D is unresolved. This CDR3 is 14 amino acids long. Trimming took off 4 bases at V and 6 bases at J, with 12 bases between the two ends. The germline CDR1 and CDR2 sequences are SGHAT and FQNNGV. The CDR3 bases are TGTGCCAGCAGCTCGGGGATGAATCATGAAAAACTGTTTTTT. The encoded protein is CASSSGMNHEKLFF.

V usage is TRBV29-1 and J usage is TRBJ2-3; D may match TRBD1 or TRBD2 (5 bases each). Germline V gene data show CDR1 as SQVTM and CDR2 as ANQGSEA. V was trimmed by 7 bases and J by 4 bases, leaving 9 bases between them. This CDR3 contains 11 residues. CDR3: CSGDEADTQYF. The CDR3, as DNA: TGCAGCGGGGACGAGGCAGATACGCAGTATTTT.

This chain connects TRBV9 to TRBJ1-1; no definite D call. The V end lost 3 bases, the J end lost 2 bases, and 11 bases lay between the germline ends. Germline lookup yields CDR1 SGDLS and CDR2 YYNGEE. The CDR3 sequence is 14 residues long. The CDR3 nucleotides are TGTGCCAGCAGCGCCCGCGCGGGTAACACTGAAGCTTTCTTT. This gives the protein CASSARAGNTEAFF.

The rearrangement joins TRBV19 to TRBJ1-1; D is unclear. Trimming cost V 3 bases and J 2 bases, with 4 bases left between them. CDR3 length: 12 residues. In germline, CDR1 is LNHDA, CDR2 SQIVND (reference sequence). CDR3 in amino acids: CASSMSNTEAFF. The CDR3 DNA reads TGTGCCAGTAGTATGAGCAACACTGAAGCTTTCTTT.

The gene calls are TRBV30 and TRBJ2-1; 8 bases map to TRBD1. CDR3 length: 11 residues. Per germline, CDR1 GTSNPN and CDR2 SVGIG (reference sequence). J lost 7 bases, V lost 4 bases, and 0 bases had no gene match. In DNA form, the CDR3 reads TGTGCCTGGAACAGGGGGAATGAGCAGTTCTTC. Translating it yields CAWNRGNEQFF.

The J gene is TRBJ1-3, the V gene TRBV18; possibly TRBD1 for D (6 bases). V was shortened by 2 bases and J by 0 bases, with 11 bases between the two germline ends. The CDR3 runs to 16 residues. CDR1 KGHSH and CDR2 LQKENI come from the germline V gene. Here the CDR3 reads CASSPDRMPSGNTIYF. CDR3 in DNA: TGTGCCAGCTCACCAGACAGGATGCCCTCTGGAAACACCATATATTTT.

The chain employs TRBV9 and TRBJ2-7, with D perhaps TRBD1 (7 bases). The CDR3 length is 13 residues. Trimming took 4 bases from V and 11 from J, leaving 19 bases between them. Looked up from germline, CDR1 is SGDLS and CDR2 is YYNGEE. The CDR3 sequence: CASSLQGTGEEYF. The CDR3 DNA reads TGTGCCAGCAGCTTACAGGGGACGGGGGAGGAGTACTTC.

The rearrangement uses TRBV4-2 and TRBJ2-2; 7 positions match TRBD1. Looked up from germline, CDR1 is LGHNA and CDR2 is YNFKEQ. The CDR3 covers 14 residues. The junction had 3 bases not matched to a gene; V was cut back by 3 bases and J by 5 bases. The CDR3 is CASSHETGTGELFF. Written as DNA, the CDR3 is TGTGCCAGCAGCCATGAGACAGGGACCGGGGAGCTGTTTTTT.

The chain links TRBV5-6 to TRBJ1-5, with 7 nucleotides matching TRBD1. The V and J ends lost 4 bases and 6 bases, in that order; junction bases with no gene match: 10. The CDR3 has 15 residues. Germline CDR1 is SGHDT and CDR2 is YYEEEE. The CDR3 region has the DNA TGTGCCAGCAGCCAAGGCGGGCAGGGGGTTCAGCCCCAGCATTTT. The encoded protein is CASSQGGQGVQPQHF.

V is TRBV25-1 and J is TRBJ2-7, with D perhaps TRBD2 (5 bases). The CDR3 has 15 amino acids. Germline assignment: CDR1 MGHDK and CDR2 SYGVNS. The ends were cut back, 2 bases at V and 4 bases at J, with 15 bases in the middle. The CDR3 loop is CASSEVRGSGYEQYF. The CDR3 bases are TGTGCCAGCAGTGAAGTGAGAGGGTCGGGGTACGAGCAGTACTTC.

This CDR3 is CASSELSIGSYGYTF. The CDR3 bases are TGTGCCAGCAGTGAACTTTCGATAGGCTCCTATGGCTACACCTTC. V gene TRBV2 combines with J gene TRBJ1-2; D ambiguous. CDR3 length: 15 amino acids. Deletions cut 2 bases from V and 4 bases from J, with 14 bases between. The V gene's germline CDR1 is SNHLY and CDR2 FYNNEI.

Here the CDR3 reads CSARGQNYGYTF. CDR3 sequence (DNA): TGCAGCGCGCGGGGGCAGAACTATGGCTACACCTTC. The genes are TRBV29-1 and TRBJ1-2, with D perhaps TRBD1 (6 bases). CDR1 and CDR2 from the germline V gene are SQVTM and ANQGSEA. V gave up 7 bases and J gave up 2 bases, with 11 bases separating them. The CDR3 totals 12 residues.

The chain links TRBV5-6 to TRBJ2-3; possible D gene TRBD2, 6 bases. V gave up 4 bases and J gave up 6 bases, with 12 bases separating them. The CDR3 is made up of 13 amino acids. Germline V gene lookup returns CDR1 SGHDT and CDR2 YYEEEE. The CDR3 sequence: CASSEAGTDTQYF. Here the CDR3 DNA reads TGTGCCAGCAGCGAAGCAGGGACTGATACGCAGTATTTT.

This chain connects TRBV9 to TRBJ1-2; possible D gene TRBD1, 6 bases. V lost 4 bases to trimming and J lost 7 bases, with 17 bases between them. CDR1 and CDR2 (germline): SGDLS, YYNGEE. The CDR3 runs 14 residues. CDR3 sequence (DNA): TGTGCCAGCAGCCATACCCAAGGGGGGGGTGGCTACACCTTC. Its translation: CASSHTQGGGGYTF.

This rearrangement joins TRBV27 to TRBJ2-5, with D possibly TRBD1 on 6 matching bases. Germline V lookup: CDR1 MNHEY, CDR2 SMNVEV (reference sequence). Trimming shortened V by 8 bases and J by 3 bases, and 19 bases separated the two germline ends. CDR3 length: 15 residues. CDR3 region: CASPHPDRPKETQYF. CDR3 DNA sequence: TGTGCCAGCCCGCACCCGGACAGACCGAAAGAGACCCAGTACTTC.

The V call is TRBV10-2, the J call TRBJ2-7; TRBD1 aligns across 12 bases. The CDR3 is made up of 15 amino acids. The junction had 3 bases not matched to a gene; V was cut back by 0 bases and J by 6 bases. Per germline, CDR1 WSHSY and CDR2 SAAADI. CDR3 sequence: CASSESGTGGTEQYF. CDR3 nucleotide sequence: TGCGCCAGCAGTGAGTCAGGGACAGGGGGCACCGAGCAGTACTTC.